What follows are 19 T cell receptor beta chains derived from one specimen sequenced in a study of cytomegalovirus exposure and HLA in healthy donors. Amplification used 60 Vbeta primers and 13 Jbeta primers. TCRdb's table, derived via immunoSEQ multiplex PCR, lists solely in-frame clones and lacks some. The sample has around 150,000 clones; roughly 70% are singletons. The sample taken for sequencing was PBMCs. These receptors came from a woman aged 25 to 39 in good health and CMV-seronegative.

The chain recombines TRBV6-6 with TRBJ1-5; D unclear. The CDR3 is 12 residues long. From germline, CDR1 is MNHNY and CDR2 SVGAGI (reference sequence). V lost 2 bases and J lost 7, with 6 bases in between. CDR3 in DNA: TGTGCCAGCAGTTACGGAGAGCAGCCCCAGCATTTT. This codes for CASSYGEQPQHF.

CDR3 sequence (DNA): TGCGCCAGCAGAGCGGACAGGGGTGCGTACAATGAGCAGTTCTTC. Protein: CASRADRGAYNEQFF. The chain uses TRBV5-1 and TRBJ2-1, with 9 bases lining up with TRBD1. The junction had 7 bases not matched to a gene; V was cut back by 5 bases and J by 4 bases. Germline CDR1 and CDR2: SGHRS and YFSETQ. This CDR3 has 15 residues. Variable domain in full (rest from reference TRBV5-1 and TRBJ2-1): KAGVTQTPRYLIKTRGQQVTLSCSPISGHRSVSWYQQTPGQGLQFLFEYFSETQRNKGNFPGRFSGRQFSNSRSEMNVSTLELGDSALYLCASRADRGAYNEQFFGPGTRLTVL.

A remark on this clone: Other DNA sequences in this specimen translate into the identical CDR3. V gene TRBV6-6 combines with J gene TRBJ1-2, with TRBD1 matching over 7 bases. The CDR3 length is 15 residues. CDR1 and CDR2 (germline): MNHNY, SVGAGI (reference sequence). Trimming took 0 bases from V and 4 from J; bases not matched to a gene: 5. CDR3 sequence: CASSYSIGTAYGYTF. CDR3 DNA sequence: TGTGCCAGCAGTTACTCAATTGGGACAGCCTATGGCTACACCTTC.

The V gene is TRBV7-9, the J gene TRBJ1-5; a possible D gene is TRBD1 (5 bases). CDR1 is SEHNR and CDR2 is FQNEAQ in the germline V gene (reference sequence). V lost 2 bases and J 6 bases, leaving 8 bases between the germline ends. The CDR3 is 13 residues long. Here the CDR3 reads CASSLYTGQPQHF. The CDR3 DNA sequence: TGTGCCAGCAGCTTATACACAGGTCAGCCCCAGCATTTT.

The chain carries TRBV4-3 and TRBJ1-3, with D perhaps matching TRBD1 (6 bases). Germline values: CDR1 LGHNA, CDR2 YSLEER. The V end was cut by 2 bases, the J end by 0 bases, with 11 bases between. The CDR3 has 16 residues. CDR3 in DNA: TGCGCCAGCAGCCAAACTTACAGGGCCTCTGGAAACACCATATATTTT. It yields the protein CASSQTYRASGNTIYF.

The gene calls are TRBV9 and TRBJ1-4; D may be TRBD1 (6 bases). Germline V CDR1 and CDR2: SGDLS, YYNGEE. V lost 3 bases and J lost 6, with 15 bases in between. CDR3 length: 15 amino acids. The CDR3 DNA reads TGTGCCAGCAGCGGAACCGGGACAACGCATGAAAAACTGTTTTTT. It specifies CASSGTGTTHEKLFF.

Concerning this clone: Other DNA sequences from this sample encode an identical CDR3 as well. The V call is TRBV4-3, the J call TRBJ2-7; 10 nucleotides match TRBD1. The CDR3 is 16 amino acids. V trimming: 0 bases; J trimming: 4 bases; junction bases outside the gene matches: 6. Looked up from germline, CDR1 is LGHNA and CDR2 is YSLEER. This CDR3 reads CASSQEPGQGGYEQYF. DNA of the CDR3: TGCGCCAGCAGCCAAGAACCCGGACAGGGGGGGTACGAGCAGTACTTC.

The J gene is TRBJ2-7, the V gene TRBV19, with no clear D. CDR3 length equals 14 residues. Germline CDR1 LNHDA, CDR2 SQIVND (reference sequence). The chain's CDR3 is CATVGRNTPYEQYF. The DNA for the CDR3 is TGTGCAACGGTTGGGCGAAATACCCCCTACGAGCAGTACTTC.

The CDR3 sequence is CASSDTGGDTHSNQPQHF. Written as DNA, the CDR3 is TGTGCCAGCAGTGATACAGGGGGCGATACCCATAGCAATCAGCCCCAGCATTTT. The rearrangement links TRBV25-1 to TRBJ1-5, with 9 bases aligning to TRBD1. This CDR3 comprises 18 residues. V was clipped by 3 bases and J by 0 bases; unmatched bases: 9. The germline CDR1 and CDR2 sequences are MGHDK and SYGVNS.

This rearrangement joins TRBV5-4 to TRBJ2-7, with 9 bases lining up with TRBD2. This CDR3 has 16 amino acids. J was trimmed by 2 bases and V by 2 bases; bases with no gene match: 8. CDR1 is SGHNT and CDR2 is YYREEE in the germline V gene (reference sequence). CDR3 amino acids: CASSFRSGRRTYEQYF. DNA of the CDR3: TGTGCCAGCAGCTTTCGTAGCGGGAGAAGGACCTACGAGCAGTACTTC.

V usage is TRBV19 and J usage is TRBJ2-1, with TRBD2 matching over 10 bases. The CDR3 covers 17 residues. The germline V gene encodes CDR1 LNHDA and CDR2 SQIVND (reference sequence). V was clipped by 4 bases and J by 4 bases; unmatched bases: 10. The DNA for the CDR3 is TGTGCCAGTAGTACCTCATCCGCAGCGGGAGGGTACAATGAGCAGTTCTTC. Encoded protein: CASSTSSAAGGYNEQFF.

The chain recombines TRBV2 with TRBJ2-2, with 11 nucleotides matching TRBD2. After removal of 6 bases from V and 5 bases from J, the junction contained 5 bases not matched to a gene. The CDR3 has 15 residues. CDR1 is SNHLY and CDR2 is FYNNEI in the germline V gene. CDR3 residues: CASSPTSGNTGELFF. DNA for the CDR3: TGTGCCAGCAGCCCGACTAGCGGGAATACCGGGGAGCTGTTTTTT.

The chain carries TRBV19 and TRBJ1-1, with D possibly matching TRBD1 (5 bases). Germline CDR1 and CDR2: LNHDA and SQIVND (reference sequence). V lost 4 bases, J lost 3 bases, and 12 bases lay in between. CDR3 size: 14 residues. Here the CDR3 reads CASSSWGGDTEAFF. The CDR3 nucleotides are TGTGCCAGTAGTAGTTGGGGAGGGGACACTGAAGCTTTCTTT.

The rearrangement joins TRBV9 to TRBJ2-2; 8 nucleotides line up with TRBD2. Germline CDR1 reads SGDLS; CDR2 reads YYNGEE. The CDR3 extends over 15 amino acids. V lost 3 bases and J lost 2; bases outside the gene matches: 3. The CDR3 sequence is CASSGLAQNTGELFF. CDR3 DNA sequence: TGTGCCAGCAGCGGACTAGCGCAAAACACCGGGGAGCTGTTTTTT.

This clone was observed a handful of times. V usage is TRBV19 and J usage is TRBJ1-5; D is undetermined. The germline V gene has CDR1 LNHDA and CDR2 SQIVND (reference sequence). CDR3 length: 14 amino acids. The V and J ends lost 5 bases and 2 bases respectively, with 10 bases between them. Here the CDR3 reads CASSLAGGNQPQHF. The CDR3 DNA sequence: TGTGCCAGTAGTTTGGCCGGGGGCAATCAGCCCCAGCATTTT. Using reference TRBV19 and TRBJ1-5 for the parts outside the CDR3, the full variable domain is DGGITQSPKYLFRKEGQNVTLSCEQNLNHDAMYWYRQDPGQGLRLIYYSQIVNDFQKGDIAEGYSVSREKKESFPLTVTSAQKNPTAFYLCASSLAGGNQPQHFGDGTRLSIL.

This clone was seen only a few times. CDR3 amino acids: CASSPHREHGYTF. In DNA, the CDR3 is TGTGCCAGCAGCCCCCACAGGGAACATGGCTACACCTTC. The V gene is TRBV14, the J gene TRBJ1-2; D possibly corresponds to TRBD1 (6 bases). V shed 4 bases and J shed 6 bases, with 12 bases lying between them. In germline, CDR1 is SGHDN, CDR2 FVKESK. The CDR3 consists of 13 residues. The whole variable domain, filled in from reference TRBV14 and TRBJ1-2, reads EAGVTQFPSHSVIEKGQTVTLRCDPISGHDNLYWYRRVMGKEIKFLLHFVKESKQDESGMPNNRFLAERTGGTYSTLKVQPAELEDSGVYFCASSPHREHGYTFGSGTRLTVV.

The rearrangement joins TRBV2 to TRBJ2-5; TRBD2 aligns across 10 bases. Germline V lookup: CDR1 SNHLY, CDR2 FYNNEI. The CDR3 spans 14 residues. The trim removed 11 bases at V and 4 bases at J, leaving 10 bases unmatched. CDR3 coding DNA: TGTGCCGGACAGCGGGGGGGCCGAGGAGAGACCCAGTACTTC. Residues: CAGQRGGRGETQYF.

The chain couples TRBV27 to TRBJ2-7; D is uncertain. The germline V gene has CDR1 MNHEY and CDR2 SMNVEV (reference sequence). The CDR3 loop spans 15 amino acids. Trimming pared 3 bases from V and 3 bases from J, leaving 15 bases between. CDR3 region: CASSFFLGEDYEQYF. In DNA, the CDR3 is TGTGCCAGCAGTTTTTTCCTAGGTGAGGACTACGAGCAGTACTTC.

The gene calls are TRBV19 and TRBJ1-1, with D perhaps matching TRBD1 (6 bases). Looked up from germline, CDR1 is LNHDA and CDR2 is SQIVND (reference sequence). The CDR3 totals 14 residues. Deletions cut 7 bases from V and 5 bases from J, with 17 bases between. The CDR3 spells CASTRGGKGTEAFF. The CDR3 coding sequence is TGTGCCAGTACCCGAGGGGGAAAGGGGACTGAAGCTTTCTTT.